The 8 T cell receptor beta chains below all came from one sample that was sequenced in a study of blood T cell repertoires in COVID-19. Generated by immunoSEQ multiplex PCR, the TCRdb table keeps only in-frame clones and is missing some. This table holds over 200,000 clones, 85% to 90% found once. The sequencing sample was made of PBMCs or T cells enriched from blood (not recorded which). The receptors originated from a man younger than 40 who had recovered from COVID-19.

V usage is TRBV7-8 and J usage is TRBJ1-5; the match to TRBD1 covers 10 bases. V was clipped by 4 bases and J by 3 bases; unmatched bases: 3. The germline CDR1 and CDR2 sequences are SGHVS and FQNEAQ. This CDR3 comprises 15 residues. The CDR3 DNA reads TGTGCCAGCAGCTCCGGGACAGGGGTCAATCAGCCCCAGCATTTT. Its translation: CASSSGTGVNQPQHF.

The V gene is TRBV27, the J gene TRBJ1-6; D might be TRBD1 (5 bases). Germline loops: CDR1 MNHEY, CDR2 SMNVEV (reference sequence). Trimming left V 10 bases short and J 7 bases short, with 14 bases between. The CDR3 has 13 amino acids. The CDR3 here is CATKQDPNSPLHF. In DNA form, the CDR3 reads TGTGCCACCAAACAGGATCCCAATTCACCCCTCCACTTT.

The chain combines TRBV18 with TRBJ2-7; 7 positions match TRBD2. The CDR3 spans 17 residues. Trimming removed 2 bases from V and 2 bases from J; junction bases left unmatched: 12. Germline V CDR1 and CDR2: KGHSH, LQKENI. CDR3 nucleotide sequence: TGTGCCAGCTCACCAACCCCGCGGAGCGGGAATACCTACGAGCAGTACTTC. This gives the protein CASSPTPRSGNTYEQYF. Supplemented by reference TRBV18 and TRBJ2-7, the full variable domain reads NAGVMQNPRHLVRRRGQEARLRCSPMKGHSHVYWYRQLPEEGLKFMVYLQKENIIDESGMPKERFSAEFPKEGPSILRIQQVVRGDSAAYFCASSPTPRSGNTYEQYFGPGTRLTVT.

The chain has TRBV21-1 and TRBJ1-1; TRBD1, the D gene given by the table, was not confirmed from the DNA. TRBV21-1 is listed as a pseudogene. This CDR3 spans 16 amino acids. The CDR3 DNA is TGTGCCAGCAGCAAAGTGGACAGATCAAAGAACACTGAAGCTTTCTTT. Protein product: CASSKVDRSKNTEAFF.

The CDR3 sequence is CAWSVDRNNEKLFF. The CDR3 DNA sequence: TGTGCCTGGAGTGTAGACAGGAATAATGAAAAACTGTTTTTT. The chain uses TRBV30 and TRBJ1-4, with D perhaps matching TRBD1 (6 bases). With 0 bases removed from V and 4 bases from J, the gap between germline ends came to 9 bases. This CDR3 has 14 residues. The V gene's germline CDR1 is GTSNPN and CDR2 SVGIG (reference sequence).

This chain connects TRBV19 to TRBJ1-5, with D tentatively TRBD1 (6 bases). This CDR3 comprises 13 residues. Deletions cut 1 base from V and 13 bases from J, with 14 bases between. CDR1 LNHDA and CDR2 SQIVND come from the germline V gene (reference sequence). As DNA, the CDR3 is TGTGCCAGTAGTATAGGTCACAGGGCCCCACAGCATTTT. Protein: CASSIGHRAPQHF. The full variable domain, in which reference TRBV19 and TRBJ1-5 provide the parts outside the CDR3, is DGGITQSPKYLFRKEGQNVTLSCEQNLNHDAMYWYRQDPGQGLRLIYYSQIVNDFQKGDIAEGYSVSREKKESFPLTVTSAQKNPTAFYLCASSIGHRAPQHFGDGTRLSIL.

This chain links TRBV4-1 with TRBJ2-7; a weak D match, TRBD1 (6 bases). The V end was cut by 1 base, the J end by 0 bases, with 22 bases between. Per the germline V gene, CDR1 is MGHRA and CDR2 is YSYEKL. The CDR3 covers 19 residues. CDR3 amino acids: CASSQGQAFSPSYSYEQYF. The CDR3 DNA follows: TGCGCCAGCAGCCAAGGACAGGCCTTTTCCCCTTCGTACTCCTACGAGCAGTACTTC.

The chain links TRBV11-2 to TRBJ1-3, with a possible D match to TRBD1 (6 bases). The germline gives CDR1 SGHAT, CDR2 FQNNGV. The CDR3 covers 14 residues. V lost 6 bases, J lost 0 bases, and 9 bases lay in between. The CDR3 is CASRRQVSGNTIYF. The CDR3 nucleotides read TGTGCCAGCAGGCGACAGGTCTCTGGAAACACCATATATTTT.